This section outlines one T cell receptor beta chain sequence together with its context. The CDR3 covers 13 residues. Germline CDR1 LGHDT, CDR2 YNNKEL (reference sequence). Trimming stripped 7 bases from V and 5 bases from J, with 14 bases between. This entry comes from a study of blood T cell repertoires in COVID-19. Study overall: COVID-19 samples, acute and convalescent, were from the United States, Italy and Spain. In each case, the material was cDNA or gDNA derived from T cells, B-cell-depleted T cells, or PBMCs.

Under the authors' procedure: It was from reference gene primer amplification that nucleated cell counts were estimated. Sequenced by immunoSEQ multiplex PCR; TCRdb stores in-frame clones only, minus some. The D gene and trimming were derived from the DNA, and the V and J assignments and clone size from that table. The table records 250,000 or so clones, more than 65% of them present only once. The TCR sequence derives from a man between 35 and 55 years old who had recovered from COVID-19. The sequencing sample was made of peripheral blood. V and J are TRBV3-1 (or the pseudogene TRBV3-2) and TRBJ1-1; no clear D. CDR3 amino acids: CASTSRERTEAFF. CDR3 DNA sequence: TGTGCCAGCACCTCAAGAGAGAGAACTGAAGCTTTCTTT.